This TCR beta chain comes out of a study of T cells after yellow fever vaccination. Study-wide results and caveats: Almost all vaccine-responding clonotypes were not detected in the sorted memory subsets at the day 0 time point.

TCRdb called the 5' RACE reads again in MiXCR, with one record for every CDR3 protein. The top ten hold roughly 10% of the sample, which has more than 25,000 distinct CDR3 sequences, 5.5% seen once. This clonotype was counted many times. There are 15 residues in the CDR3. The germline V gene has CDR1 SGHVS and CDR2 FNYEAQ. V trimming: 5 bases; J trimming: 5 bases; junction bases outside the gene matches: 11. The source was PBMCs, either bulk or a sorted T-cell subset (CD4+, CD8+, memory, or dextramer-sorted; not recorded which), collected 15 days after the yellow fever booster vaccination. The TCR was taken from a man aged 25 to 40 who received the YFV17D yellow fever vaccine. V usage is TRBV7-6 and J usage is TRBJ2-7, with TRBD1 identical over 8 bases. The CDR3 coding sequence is TGTGCCAGCAGCCGGGGACAGGCTTTTTCCAACGAGCAGTACTTC. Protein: CASSRGQAFSNEQYF. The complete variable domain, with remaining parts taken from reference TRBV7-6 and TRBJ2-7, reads GAGVSQSPRYKVTKRGQDVALRCDPISGHVSLYWYRQALGQGPEFLTYFNYEAQQDKSGLPNDRFSAERPEGSISTLTIQRTEQRDSAMYRCASSRGQAFSNEQYFGPGTRLTVT.